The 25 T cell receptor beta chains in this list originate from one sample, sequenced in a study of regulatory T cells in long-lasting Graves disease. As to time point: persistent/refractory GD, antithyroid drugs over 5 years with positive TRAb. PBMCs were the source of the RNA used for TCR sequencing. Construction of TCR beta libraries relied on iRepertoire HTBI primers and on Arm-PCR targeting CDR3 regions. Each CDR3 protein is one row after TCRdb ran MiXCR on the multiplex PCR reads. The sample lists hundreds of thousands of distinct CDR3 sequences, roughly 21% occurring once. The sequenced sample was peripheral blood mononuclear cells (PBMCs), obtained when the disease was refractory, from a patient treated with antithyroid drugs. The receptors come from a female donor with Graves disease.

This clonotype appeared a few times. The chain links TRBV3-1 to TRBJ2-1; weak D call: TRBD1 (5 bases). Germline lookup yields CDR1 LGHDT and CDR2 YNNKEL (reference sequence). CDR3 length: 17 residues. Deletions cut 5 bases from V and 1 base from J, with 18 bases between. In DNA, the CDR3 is TGTGCCAGCAGCTCTACCTCAGGGTTTTGGTCCTACAATGAGCAGTTCTTC. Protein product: CASSSTSGFWSYNEQFF.

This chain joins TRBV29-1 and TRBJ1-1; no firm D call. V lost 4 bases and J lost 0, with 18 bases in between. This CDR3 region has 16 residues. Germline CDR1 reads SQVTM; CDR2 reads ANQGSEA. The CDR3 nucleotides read TGCAGCGTTGGCCCCTTTTTCGGGGTGATGAACACTGAAGCTTTCTTT. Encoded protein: CSVGPFFGVMNTEAFF.

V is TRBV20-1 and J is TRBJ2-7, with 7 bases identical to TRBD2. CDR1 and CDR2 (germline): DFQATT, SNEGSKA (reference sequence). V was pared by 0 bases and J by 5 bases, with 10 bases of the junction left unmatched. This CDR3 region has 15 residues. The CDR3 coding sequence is TGCAGTGCTAGAGACATGACTAGCAGGTCGGACGAGCAGTACTTC. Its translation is CSARDMTSRSDEQYF.

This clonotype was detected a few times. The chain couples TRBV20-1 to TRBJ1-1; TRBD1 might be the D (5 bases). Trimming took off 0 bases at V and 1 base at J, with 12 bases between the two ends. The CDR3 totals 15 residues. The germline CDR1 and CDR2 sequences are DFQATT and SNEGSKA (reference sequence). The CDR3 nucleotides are TGCAGTGCTAGAGATTTTGCCGGGGCGAACACTGAAGCTTTCTTT. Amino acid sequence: CSARDFAGANTEAFF.

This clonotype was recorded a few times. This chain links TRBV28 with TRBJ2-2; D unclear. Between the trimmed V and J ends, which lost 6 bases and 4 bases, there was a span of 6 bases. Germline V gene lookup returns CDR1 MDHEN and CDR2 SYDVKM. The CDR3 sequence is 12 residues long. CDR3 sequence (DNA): TGTGCCAGCAGGCGCGCCACCGGGGAGCTGTTTTTT. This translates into CASRRATGELFF.

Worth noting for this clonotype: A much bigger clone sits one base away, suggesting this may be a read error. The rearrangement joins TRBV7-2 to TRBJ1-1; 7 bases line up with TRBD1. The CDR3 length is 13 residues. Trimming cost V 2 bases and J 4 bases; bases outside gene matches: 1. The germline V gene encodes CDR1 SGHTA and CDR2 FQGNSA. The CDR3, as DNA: TGTGCCAGCAGCTTAAACAGGGGCACTGAAGCTTTCTTT. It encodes CASSLNRGTEAFF.

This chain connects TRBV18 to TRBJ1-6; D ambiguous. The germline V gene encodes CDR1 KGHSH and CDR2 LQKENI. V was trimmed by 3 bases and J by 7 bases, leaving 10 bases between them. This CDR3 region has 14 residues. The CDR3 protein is CASSPVWGNSPLHF. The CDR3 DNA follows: TGTGCCAGCTCACCGGTGTGGGGAAATTCACCCCTCCACTTT.

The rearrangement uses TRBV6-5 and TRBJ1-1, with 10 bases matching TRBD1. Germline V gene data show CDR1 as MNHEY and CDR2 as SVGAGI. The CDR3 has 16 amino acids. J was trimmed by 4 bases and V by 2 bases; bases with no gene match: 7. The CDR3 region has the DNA TGTGCCAGCAGTTACGGGACAGGGGTATCGGGCACTGAAGCTTTCTTT. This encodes CASSYGTGVSGTEAFF.

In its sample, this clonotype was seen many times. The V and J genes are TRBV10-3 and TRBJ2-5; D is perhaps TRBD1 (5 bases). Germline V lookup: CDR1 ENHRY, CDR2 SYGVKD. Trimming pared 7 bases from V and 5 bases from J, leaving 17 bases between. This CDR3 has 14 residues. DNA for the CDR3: TGTGCCATCAACGCTCAGGGCCCGTTGGAGACCCAGTACTTC. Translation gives CAINAQGPLETQYF.

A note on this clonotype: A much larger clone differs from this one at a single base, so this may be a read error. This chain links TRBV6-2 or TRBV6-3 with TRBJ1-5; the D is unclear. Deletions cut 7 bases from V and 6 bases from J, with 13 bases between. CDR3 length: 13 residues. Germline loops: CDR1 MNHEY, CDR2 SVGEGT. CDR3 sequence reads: CASNSGTGQPQHF. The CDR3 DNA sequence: TGTGCCAGCAATTCCGGAACGGGTCAGCCCCAGCATTTT.

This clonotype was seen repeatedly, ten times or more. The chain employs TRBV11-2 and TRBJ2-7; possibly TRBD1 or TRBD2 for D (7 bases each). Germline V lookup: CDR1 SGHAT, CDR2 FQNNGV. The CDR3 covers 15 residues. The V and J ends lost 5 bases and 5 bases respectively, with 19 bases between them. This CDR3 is CASSRIRGGLDEQYF. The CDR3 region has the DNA TGTGCCAGCAGCCGCATCAGGGGGGGTTTGGACGAGCAGTACTTC. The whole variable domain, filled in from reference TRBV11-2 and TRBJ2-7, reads EAGVAQSPRYKIIEKRQSVAFWCNPISGHATLYWYQQILGQGPKLLIQFQNNGVVDDSQLPKDRFSAERLKGVDSTLKIQPAKLEDSAVYLCASSRIRGGLDEQYFGPGTRLTVT.

The CDR3 region has the DNA TGTGCCACCAGTGAAACGAACACCGGGGAGCTGTTTTTT. Translated: CATSETNTGELFF. The V call is TRBV24-1, the J call TRBJ2-2; D ambiguous. CDR3 length equals 13 residues. V was pared by 4 bases and J by 0 bases, with 2 bases between. From germline, CDR1 is KGHDR and CDR2 SFDVKD.

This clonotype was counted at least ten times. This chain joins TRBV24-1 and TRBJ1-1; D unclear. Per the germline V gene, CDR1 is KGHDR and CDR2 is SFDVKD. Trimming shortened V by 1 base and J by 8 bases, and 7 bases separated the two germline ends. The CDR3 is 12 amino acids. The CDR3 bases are TGTGCCACCAGTGATTTCGGCAGGGAAGCTTTCTTT. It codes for CATSDFGREAFF.

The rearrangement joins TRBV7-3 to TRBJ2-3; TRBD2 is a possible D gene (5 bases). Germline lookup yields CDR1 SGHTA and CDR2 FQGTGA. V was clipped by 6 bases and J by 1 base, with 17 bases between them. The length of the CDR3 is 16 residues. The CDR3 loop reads CASSPPFLGGTDTQYF. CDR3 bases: TGTGCCAGCAGTCCCCCCTTTCTCGGGGGCACAGATACGCAGTATTTT. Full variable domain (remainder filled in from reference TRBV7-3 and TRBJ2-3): GAGVSQTPSNKVTEKGKYVELRCDPISGHTALYWYRQSLGQGPEFLIYFQGTGAADDSGLPNDRFFAVRPEGSVSTLKIQRTERGDSAVYLCASSPPFLGGTDTQYFGPGTRLTVL.

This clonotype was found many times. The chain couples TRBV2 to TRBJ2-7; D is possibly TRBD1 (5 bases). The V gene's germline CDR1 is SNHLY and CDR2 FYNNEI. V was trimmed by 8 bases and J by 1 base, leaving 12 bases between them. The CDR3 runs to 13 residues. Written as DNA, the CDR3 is TGTGCCAGCGGACGCCCAGGGTCCTACGAGCAGTACTTC. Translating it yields CASGRPGSYEQYF.

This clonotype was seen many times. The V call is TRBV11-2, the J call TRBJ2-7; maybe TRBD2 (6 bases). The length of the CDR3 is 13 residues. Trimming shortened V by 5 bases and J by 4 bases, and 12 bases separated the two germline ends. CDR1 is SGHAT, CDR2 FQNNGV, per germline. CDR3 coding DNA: TGTGCCAGCAGCCTACGGGCGGGGTACGAGCAGTACTTC. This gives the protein CASSLRAGYEQYF.

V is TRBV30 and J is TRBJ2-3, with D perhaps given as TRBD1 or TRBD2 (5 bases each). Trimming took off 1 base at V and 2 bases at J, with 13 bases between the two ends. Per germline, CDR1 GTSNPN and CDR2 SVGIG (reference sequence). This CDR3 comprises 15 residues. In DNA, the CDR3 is TGTGCCTGGAGTGCACCAGGGAGTCTCACAGATACGCAGTATTTT. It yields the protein CAWSAPGSLTDTQYF.

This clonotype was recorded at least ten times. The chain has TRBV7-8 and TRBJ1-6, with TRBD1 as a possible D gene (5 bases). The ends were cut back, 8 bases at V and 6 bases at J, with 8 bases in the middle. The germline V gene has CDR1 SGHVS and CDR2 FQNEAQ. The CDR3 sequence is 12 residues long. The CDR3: CASGRVNSPLHF. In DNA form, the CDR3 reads TGTGCCAGCGGCAGGGTTAATTCACCCCTCCACTTT.

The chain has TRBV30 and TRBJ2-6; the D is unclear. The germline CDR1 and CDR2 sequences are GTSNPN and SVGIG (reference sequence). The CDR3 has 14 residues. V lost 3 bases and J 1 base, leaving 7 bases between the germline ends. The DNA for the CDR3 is TGTGCCTGGAGGCATTTTTCTGGGGCCAACGTCCTGACTTTC. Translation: CAWRHFSGANVLTF. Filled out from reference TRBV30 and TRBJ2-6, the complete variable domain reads SQTIHQWPATLVQPVGSPLSLECTVEGTSNPNLYWYRQAAGRGLQLLFYSVGIGQISSEVPQNLSASRPQDRQFILSSKKLLLSDSGFYLCAWRHFSGANVLTFGAGSRLTVL.

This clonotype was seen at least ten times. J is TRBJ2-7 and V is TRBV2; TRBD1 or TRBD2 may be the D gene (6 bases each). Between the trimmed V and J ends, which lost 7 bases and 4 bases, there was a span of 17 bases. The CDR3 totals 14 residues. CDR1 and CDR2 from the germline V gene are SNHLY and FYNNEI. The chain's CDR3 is CASNKGGLGYEQYF. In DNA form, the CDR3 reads TGTGCCAGCAACAAGGGGGGACTCGGGTACGAGCAGTACTTC.

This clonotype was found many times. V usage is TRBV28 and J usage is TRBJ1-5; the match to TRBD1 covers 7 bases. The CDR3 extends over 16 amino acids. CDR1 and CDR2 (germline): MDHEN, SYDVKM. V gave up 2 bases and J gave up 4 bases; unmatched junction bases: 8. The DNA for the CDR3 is TGTGCCAGCAGTTTACGTCGGGCCAGGGGGAATCAGCCCCAGCATTTT. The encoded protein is CASSLRRARGNQPQHF.

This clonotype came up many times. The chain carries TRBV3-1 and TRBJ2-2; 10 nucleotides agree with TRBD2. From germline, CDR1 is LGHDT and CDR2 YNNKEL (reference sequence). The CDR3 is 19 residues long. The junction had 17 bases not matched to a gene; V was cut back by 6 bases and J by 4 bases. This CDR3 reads CASRALGLARRGGTGELFF. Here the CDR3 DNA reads TGTGCCAGCAGGGCACTGGGACTAGCGAGACGAGGGGGCACCGGGGAGCTGTTTTTT.

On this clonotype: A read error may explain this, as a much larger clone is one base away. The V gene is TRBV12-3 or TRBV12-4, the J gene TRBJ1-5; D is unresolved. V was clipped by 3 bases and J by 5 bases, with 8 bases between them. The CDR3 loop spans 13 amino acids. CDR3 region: CASSFPDDQPQHF. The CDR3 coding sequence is TGTGCCAGCAGTTTTCCAGACGATCAGCCCCAGCATTTT.

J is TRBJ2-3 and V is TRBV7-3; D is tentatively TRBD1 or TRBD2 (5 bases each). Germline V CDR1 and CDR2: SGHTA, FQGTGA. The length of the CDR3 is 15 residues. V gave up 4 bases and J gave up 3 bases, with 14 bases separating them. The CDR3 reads CASSSTGRTTDTQYF. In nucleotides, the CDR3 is TGTGCCAGCAGCTCTACGGGGCGTACGACAGATACGCAGTATTTT. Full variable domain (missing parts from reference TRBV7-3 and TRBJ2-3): GAGVSQTPSNKVTEKGKYVELRCDPISGHTALYWYRQSLGQGPEFLIYFQGTGAADDSGLPNDRFFAVRPEGSVSTLKIQRTERGDSAVYLCASSSTGRTTDTQYFGPGTRLTVL.

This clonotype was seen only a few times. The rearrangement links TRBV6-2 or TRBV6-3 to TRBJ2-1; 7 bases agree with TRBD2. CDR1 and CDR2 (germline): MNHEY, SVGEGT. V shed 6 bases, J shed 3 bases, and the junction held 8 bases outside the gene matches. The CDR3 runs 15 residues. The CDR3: CASSYSGLGYNEQFF. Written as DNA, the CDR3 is TGTGCCAGCAGCTATAGCGGGTTAGGCTACAATGAGCAGTTCTTC.